This is a list of T cell receptor beta chains from one sample in a study of cytomegalovirus exposure and HLA in healthy donors. Assay used: immunoSEQ multiplex PCR; TCRdb lists only in-frame clones, some missing. The data show a few hundred thousand clones, 90% seen once. The sample comprised PBMCs. The source is a woman in her 30s in good health and CMV-seronegative. Both conserved end residues are part of each CDR3. A D gene is named only where the DNA matches it firmly. Not all rows give a size; the values are once, few, many and, for expanded clones, a class.

size	V	J	D	CDR3	DNA
.	TRBV14	TRBJ2-3	.	CASSPGQGGRDTQYF	TGTGCCAGCAGCCCGGGTCAGGGGGGGAGAGATACGCAGTATTTT
.	TRBV9	TRBJ1-3	.	CASSPTWGGHTIYF	TGTGCCAGCAGCCCAACCTGGGGCGGTCACACCATATATTTT
once	TRBV4-2	TRBJ2-1	TRBD1	CASSQDLGQGADEQFF	TGTGCCAGCAGCCAAGATCTCGGCCAGGGGGCGGATGAGCAGTTCTTC
.	TRBV7-9	TRBJ2-5	TRBD2	CASSSLVASGRRETQYF	TGTGCCAGCAGCTCCTTGGTGGCTAGCGGGAGGAGGGAGACCCAGTACTTC
.	TRBV29-1	TRBJ2-1	.	CSVTGGASSYNEQFF	TGCAGCGTTACGGGCGGGGCAAGCTCCTACAATGAGCAGTTCTTC
.	TRBV6-5	TRBJ2-7	TRBD2	CASSYATSREQYF	TGTGCCAGCAGTTACGCGACTAGCCGCGAGCAGTACTTC
.	TRBV6-5	TRBJ2-4	TRBD2	CASSWVAGDNIQYF	TGTGCCAGCAGTTGGGTAGCGGGAGACAACATTCAGTACTTC
few	TRBV5-1	TRBJ2-7	.	CASSLSRAYEQYF	TGCGCCAGCAGCTTGTCGCGGGCCTACGAGCAGTACTTC
once	TRBV4-1	TRBJ2-3	.	CASSRSVGSNTQYF	TGCGCCAGCAGCCGATCGGTCGGATCAAATACGCAGTATTTT
.	TRBV29-1	TRBJ2-2	.	CSVVGGGELFF	TGCAGCGTTGTAGGGGGCGGGGAGCTGTTTTTT
.	TRBV5-6	TRBJ1-2	TRBD1	CASSVGTGEGDTF	TGTGCCAGCAGCGTTGGGACAGGGGAGGGCGACACCTTC
.	TRBV6-1	TRBJ1-5	.	CASTPQRGDNQPQHF	TGTGCCAGCACCCCCCAACGGGGGGACAATCAGCCCCAGCATTTT
.	TRBV7-9	TRBJ2-7	.	CASRAGEKYEQYF	TGTGCCAGCAGGGCCGGGGAGAAATACGAGCAGTACTTC